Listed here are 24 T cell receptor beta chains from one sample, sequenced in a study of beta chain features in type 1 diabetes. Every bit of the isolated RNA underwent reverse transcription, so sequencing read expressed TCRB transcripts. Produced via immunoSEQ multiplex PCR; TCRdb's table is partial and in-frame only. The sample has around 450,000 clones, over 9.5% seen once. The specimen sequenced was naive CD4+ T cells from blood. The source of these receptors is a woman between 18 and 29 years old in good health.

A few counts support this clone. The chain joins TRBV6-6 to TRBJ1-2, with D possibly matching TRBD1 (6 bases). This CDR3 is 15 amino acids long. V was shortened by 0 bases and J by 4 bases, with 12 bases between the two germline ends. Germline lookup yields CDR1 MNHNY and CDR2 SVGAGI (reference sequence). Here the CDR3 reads CASSYSGRGAYGYTF. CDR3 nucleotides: TGTGCCAGCAGTTACTCGGGAAGGGGGGCCTATGGCTACACCTTC.

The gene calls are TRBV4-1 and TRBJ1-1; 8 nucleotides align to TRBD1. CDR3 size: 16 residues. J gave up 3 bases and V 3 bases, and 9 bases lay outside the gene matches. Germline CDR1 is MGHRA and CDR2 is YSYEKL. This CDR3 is CASSHPTGASDTEAFF. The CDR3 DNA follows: TGCGCCAGCAGCCACCCGACAGGGGCGTCGGACACTGAAGCTTTCTTT.

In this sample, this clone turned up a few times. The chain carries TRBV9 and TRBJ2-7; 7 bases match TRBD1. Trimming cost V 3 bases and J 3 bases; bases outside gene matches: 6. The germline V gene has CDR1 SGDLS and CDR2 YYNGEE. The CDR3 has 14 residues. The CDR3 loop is CASSAGTEIYEQYF. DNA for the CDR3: TGTGCCAGCAGCGCCGGGACAGAGATCTACGAGCAGTACTTC.

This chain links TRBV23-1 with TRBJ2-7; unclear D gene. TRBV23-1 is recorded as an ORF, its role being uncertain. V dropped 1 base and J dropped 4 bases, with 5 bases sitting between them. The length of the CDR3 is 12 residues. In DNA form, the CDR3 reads TGCGCCAGCAGTCAATTGCCATACGAGCAGTACTTC. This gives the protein CASSQLPYEQYF.

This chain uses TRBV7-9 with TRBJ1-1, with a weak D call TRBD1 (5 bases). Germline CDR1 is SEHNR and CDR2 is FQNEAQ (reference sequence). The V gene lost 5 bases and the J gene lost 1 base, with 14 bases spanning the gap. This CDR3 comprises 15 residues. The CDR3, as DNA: TGTGCCAGCAGCCCGCGGAAGGGGACGAACACTGAAGCTTTCTTT. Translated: CASSPRKGTNTEAFF.

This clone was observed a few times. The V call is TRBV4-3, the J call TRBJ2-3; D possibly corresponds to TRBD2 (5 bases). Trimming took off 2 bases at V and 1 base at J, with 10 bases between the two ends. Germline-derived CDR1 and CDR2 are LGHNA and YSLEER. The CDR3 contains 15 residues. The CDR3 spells CASSQTGIGTDTQYF. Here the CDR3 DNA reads TGCGCCAGCAGCCAAACCGGGATTGGCACAGATACGCAGTATTTT.

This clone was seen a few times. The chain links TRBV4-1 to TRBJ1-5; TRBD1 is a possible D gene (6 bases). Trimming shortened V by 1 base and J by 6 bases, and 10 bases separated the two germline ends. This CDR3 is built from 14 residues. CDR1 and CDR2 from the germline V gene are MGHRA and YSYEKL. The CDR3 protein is CASSQVTGPQPQHF. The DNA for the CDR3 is TGCGCCAGCAGCCAAGTTACAGGGCCTCAGCCCCAGCATTTT.

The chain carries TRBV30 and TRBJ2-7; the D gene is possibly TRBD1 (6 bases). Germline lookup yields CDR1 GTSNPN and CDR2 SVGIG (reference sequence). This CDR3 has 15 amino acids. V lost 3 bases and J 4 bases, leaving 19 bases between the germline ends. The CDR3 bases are TGTGCCTGGAGAGGGAAGACAGGAGCGAGGTACGAGCAGTACTTC. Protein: CAWRGKTGARYEQYF.

Written as DNA, the CDR3 is TGTGCCAGCAGCGCCTGGGACAGGGGTGCGGGCTACACCTTC. Protein product: CASSAWDRGAGYTF. This chain connects TRBV7-9 to TRBJ1-2; 10 nucleotides line up with TRBD1. The trim removed 5 bases at V and 8 bases at J, leaving 8 bases unmatched. The CDR3 length is 14 residues. Germline CDR1 is SEHNR and CDR2 is FQNEAQ (reference sequence).

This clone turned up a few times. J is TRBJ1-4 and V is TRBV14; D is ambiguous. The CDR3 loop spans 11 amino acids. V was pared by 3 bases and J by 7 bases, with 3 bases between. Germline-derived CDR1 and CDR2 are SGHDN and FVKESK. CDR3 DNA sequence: TGTGCCAGCAGCCACGCTGAAAAACTGTTTTTT. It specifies CASSHAEKLFF.

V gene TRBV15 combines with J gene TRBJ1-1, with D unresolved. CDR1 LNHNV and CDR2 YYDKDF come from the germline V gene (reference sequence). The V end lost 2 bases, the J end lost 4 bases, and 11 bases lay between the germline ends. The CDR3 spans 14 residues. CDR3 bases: TGTGCCACCAGCAGATATACCGGTTCCACTGAAGCTTTCTTT. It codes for CATSRYTGSTEAFF.

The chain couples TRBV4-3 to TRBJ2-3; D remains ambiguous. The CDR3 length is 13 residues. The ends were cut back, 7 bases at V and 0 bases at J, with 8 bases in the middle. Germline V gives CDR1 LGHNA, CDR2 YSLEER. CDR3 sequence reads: CASKVYSTDTQYF. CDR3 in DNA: TGCGCCAGCAAGGTCTATAGCACAGATACGCAGTATTTT.

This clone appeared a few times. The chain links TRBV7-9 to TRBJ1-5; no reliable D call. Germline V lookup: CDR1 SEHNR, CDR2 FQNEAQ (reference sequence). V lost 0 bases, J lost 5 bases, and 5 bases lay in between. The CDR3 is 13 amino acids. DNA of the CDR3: TGTGCCAGCAGCTTAGCCGGTTATCAGCCCCAGCATTTT. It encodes CASSLAGYQPQHF.

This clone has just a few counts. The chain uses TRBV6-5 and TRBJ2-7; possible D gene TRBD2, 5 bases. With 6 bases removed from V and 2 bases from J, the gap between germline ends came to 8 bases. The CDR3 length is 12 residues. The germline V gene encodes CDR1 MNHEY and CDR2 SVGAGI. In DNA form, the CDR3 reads TGTGCCAGCAGGGACTCTCCCTACGAGCAGTACTTC. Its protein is CASRDSPYEQYF.

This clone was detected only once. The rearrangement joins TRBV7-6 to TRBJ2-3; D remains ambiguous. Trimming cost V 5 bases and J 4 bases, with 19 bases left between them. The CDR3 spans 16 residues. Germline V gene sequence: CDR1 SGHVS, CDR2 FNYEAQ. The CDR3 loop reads CASSHSRTSPADTQYF. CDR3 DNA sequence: TGTGCCAGCAGCCATTCAAGGACGTCCCCAGCAGATACGCAGTATTTT.

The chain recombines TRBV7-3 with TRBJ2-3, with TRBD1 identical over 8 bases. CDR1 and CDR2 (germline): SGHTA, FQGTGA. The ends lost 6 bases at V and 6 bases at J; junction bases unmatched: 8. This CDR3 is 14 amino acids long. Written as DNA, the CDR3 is TGTGCCAGCAGAACCGGACAGGGTGGCGATACGCAGTATTTT. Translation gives CASRTGQGGDTQYF.

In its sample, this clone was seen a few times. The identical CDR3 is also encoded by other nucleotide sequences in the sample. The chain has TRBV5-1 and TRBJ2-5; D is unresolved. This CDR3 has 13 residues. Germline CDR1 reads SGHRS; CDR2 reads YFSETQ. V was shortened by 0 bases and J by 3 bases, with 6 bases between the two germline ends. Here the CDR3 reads CASSLGSKETQYF. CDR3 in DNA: TGCGCCAGCAGCTTGGGAAGTAAAGAGACCCAGTACTTC.

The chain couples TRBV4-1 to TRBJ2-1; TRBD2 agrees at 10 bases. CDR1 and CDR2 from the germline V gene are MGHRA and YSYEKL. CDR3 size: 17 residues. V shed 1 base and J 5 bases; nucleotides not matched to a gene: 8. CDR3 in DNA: TGCGCCAGCAGCCAAGGCCTACTACTAGCGGGGCACAATGAGCAGTTCTTC. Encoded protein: CASSQGLLLAGHNEQFF.

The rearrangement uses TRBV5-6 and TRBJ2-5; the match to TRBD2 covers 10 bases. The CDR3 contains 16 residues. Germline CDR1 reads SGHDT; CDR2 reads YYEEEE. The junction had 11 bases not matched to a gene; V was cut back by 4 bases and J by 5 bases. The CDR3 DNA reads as TGTGCCAGCAGCCAACCTCTAGCGGGAGTTCGGGAGACCCAGTACTTC. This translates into CASSQPLAGVRETQYF.

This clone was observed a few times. CDR3 amino acids: CASSQDKGRETQYF. CDR3 nucleotide sequence: TGTGCCAGCAGCCAAGATAAAGGGAGAGAGACCCAGTACTTC. V and J are TRBV14 and TRBJ2-5; tentatively, D is TRBD2 (5 bases). Germline loops: CDR1 SGHDN, CDR2 FVKESK. The CDR3 extends over 14 amino acids. Trimming removed 0 bases at V and 4 bases at J, with 9 bases between.

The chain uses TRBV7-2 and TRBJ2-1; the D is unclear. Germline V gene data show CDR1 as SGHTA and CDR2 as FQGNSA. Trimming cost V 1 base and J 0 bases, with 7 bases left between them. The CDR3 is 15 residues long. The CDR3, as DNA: TGTGCCAGCAGCTTAGGGCCGACCTCCTACAATGAGCAGTTCTTC. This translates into CASSLGPTSYNEQFF.

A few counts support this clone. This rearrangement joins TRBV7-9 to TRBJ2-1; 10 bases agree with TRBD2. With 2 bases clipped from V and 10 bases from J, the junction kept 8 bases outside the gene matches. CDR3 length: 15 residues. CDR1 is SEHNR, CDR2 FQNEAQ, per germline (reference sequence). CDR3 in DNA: TGTGCCAGCAGCTTAACGTCGTCTAGCGGGGGAGAGCAGTTCTTC. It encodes CASSLTSSSGGEQFF.

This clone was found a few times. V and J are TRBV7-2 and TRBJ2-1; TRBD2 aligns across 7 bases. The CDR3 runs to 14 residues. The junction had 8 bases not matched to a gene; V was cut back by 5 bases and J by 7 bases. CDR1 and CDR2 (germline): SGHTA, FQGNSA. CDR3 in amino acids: CASSPFAGDNEQFF. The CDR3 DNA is TGTGCCAGCAGCCCGTTTGCGGGGGATAATGAGCAGTTCTTC.

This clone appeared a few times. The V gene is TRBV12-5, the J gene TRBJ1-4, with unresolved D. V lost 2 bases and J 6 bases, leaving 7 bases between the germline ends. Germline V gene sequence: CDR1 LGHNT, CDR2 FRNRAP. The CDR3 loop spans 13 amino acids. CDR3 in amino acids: CASGLNSHEKLFF. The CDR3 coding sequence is TGTGCTAGTGGTTTGAACAGTCATGAAAAACTGTTTTTT. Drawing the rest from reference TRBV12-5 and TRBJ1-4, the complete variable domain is DARVTQTPRHKVTEMGQEVTMRCQPILGHNTVFWYRQTMMQGLELLAYFRNRAPLDDSGMPKDRFSAEMPDATLATLKIQPSEPRDSAVYFCASGLNSHEKLFFGSGTQLSVL.